These 20 T cell receptor beta chains were sequenced from one sample in a study of T cells in Graves' hyperthyroidism and ophthalmopathy. Template material for amplifying TCR beta CDR3 regions consisted of RNA transcripts. When the TCR CDR3 underwent first-round RT-PCR, the HTBI primer set was used. TCRdb itself ran the multiplex PCR reads through MiXCR, one entry per CDR3 protein. The sample includes about 700,000 distinct CDR3 sequences, 11% to 15% seen only once; the top ten take 9.5% to 13%. Material: blood. The receptors here all came from a woman aged 18-35 years with Graves' hyperthyroidism.

Only a few counts were recorded for this clonotype. The chain has TRBV29-1 and TRBJ2-7; D is tentatively TRBD1 or TRBD2 (5 bases each). The CDR3 has 15 amino acids. Trimming removed 7 bases from V and 1 base from J, with 20 bases in between. Germline CDR1 and CDR2: SQVTM and ANQGSEA. The CDR3 sequence: CSATSGEKGSYEQYF. The CDR3 DNA sequence: TGCAGCGCCACAAGTGGGGAGAAGGGGTCCTACGAGCAGTACTTC.

Remarks on this clonotype: Being one base from a much bigger clone, this may be a read error. The chain joins TRBV7-6 to TRBJ2-1, with 9 positions matching TRBD2. The end of the DNA fits TRBJ2-7 better, so the J call may be wrong. This CDR3 spans 18 amino acids. Germline V gives CDR1 SGHVS, CDR2 FNYEAQ. This CDR3 is CASSLEVGGRARNNEQYF. CDR3 nucleotides: TGTGCCAGCAGCTTAGAGGTCGGCGGGAGGGCCCGGAACAATGAGCAGTACTTC.

CDR3 amino acids: CASMGSWNTGELFF. CDR3 nucleotide sequence: TGTGCCAGCATGGGGTCATGGAACACCGGGGAGCTGTTTTTT. This sequence joins TRBV12-3 or TRBV12-4 and TRBJ2-2, with D hard to call. Trimming cost V 7 bases and J 1 base, with 10 bases left between them. The CDR3 contains 14 residues.

This clonotype was seen a few times. V usage is TRBV7-2 and J usage is TRBJ2-7; D gene uncertain. The CDR3 extends over 18 amino acids. The germline V gene encodes CDR1 SGHTA and CDR2 FQGNSA. V was pared by 0 bases and J by 5 bases, with 23 bases between. The CDR3 region is CASSLAWLYRFSRDEQYF. CDR3 coding DNA: TGTGCCAGCAGCTTAGCTTGGCTCTATCGGTTTTCCCGAGACGAGCAGTACTTC.

This clonotype has ten or more counts. The genes are TRBV29-1 and TRBJ2-7; D is possibly TRBD1 or TRBD2 (5 bases each). This CDR3 has 15 amino acids. V was cut by 1 base and J by 0 bases, with 13 bases left in between. The germline V gene has CDR1 SQVTM and CDR2 ANQGSEA. Here the CDR3 DNA reads TGCAGCGTTGAAGGGGTGGGACCAATCTCCTACGAGCAGTACTTC. Residues: CSVEGVGPISYEQYF.

The V call is TRBV19, the J call TRBJ1-5; no definite D call. From germline, CDR1 is LNHDA and CDR2 SQIVND (reference sequence). The CDR3 consists of 13 residues. Trimming took off 5 bases at V and 7 bases at J, with 12 bases between the two ends. The chain's CDR3 is CASSVERGQPQHF. For the CDR3, the DNA is TGTGCCAGTAGTGTCGAAAGAGGGCAGCCCCAGCATTTT.

This clonotype was observed a handful of times. The chain has TRBV20-1 and TRBJ2-5, with 7 bases fitting TRBD2. Germline V gives CDR1 DFQATT, CDR2 SNEGSKA (reference sequence). CDR3 length equals 13 residues. Germline trimming cut 1 base from V and 4 bases from J; bases unmatched to any gene: 3. The CDR3 coding sequence is TGCAGTGCTAGAGTAGCGGGTTCAGAGACCCAGTACTTC. This encodes CSARVAGSETQYF.

This clonotype was detected a few times. V and J are TRBV28 and TRBJ2-7; 9 bases are a match to TRBD1. This CDR3 region has 14 residues. The V gene end was trimmed by 3 bases and the J gene end by 6 bases; junction bases not matched to a gene: 6. Germline V gene lookup returns CDR1 MDHEN and CDR2 SYDVKM. The CDR3 loop is CASSLYRGPAEQYF. The CDR3 bases are TGTGCCAGCAGTTTGTACAGGGGGCCAGCCGAGCAGTACTTC.

This clonotype was seen many times. This sequence joins TRBV7-8 and TRBJ2-1; the match to TRBD2 covers 10 bases. The junction had 5 bases not matched to a gene; V was cut back by 1 base and J by 5 bases. The CDR3 sequence is 16 residues long. Per the germline V gene, CDR1 is SGHVS and CDR2 is FQNEAQ. CDR3 bases: TGTGCCAGCAGCTTAGACCTAGCGGGAGAAGACAATGAGCAGTTCTTC. Translating it yields CASSLDLAGEDNEQFF. The whole variable domain, remainder taken from reference TRBV7-8 and TRBJ2-1, is GAGVSQSPRYKVAKRGQDVALRCDPISGHVSLFWYQQALGQGPEFLTYFQNEAQLDKSGLPSDRFFAERPEGSVSTLKIQRTQQEDSAVYLCASSLDLAGEDNEQFFGPGTRLTVL.

This clonotype was seen more than once but under ten times. V usage is TRBV7-9 and J usage is TRBJ2-1; 9 positions agree with TRBD1. The germline V gene encodes CDR1 SEHNR and CDR2 FQNEAQ (reference sequence). V was pared by 5 bases and J by 0 bases, with 14 bases of the junction left unmatched. The CDR3 extends over 19 amino acids. CDR3 nucleotide sequence: TGTGCCAGCAGCACCCGAAGGGACAGGGTAGAATTCTCCTACAATGAGCAGTTCTTC. Translation: CASSTRRDRVEFSYNEQFF.

Ten or more counts support this clonotype. V usage is TRBV2 and J usage is TRBJ2-1; D uncertain. Germline CDR1 reads SNHLY; CDR2 reads FYNNEI. CDR3 length: 13 residues. V lost 6 bases to trimming and J lost 3 bases, with 9 bases between them. CDR3 sequence (DNA): TGTGCCAGCAGGGCTCCTAACTACAATGAGCAGTTCTTC. This encodes CASRAPNYNEQFF.

V and J are TRBV19 and TRBJ2-5, with 9 bases lining up with TRBD2. The germline V gene encodes CDR1 LNHDA and CDR2 SQIVND (reference sequence). CDR3 size: 15 residues. Losses at the gene ends were 3 bases for V and 4 bases for J; bases not matched to a gene: 6. The CDR3, as DNA: TGTGCCAGTAGTATTAATAGCGGGAGCCCAGAGACCCAGTACTTC. It specifies CASSINSGSPETQYF.

This clonotype was observed many times. The chain uses TRBV2 and TRBJ2-3, with D perhaps matching TRBD1 or TRBD2 (6 bases each). CDR3 length equals 17 residues. Germline V gives CDR1 SNHLY, CDR2 FYNNEI. Trimming took off 2 bases at V and 1 base at J, with 16 bases between the two ends. The CDR3 DNA follows: TGTGCCAGCAGTGAACGGGGGCACAGTATGGGCACAGATACGCAGTATTTT. It codes for CASSERGHSMGTDTQYF.

This clonotype turned up a few times. The chain combines TRBV4-3 with TRBJ2-2; D is unclear. The germline V and J ends were trimmed by 0 bases and 8 bases, with 10 bases remaining between them. CDR1 is LGHNA, CDR2 YSLEER, per germline. The CDR3 loop spans 14 amino acids. DNA for the CDR3: TGCGCCAGCAGCCAAGATATAACAACGGGGGAGCTGTTTTTT. This translates into CASSQDITTGELFF.

This clonotype appeared a few times. The V and J genes are TRBV7-9 and TRBJ2-1, with 8 bases fitting TRBD2. Per the germline V gene, CDR1 is SEHNR and CDR2 is FQNEAQ (reference sequence). Trimming at V came to 2 bases and at J to 3 bases, leaving 6 bases not matched to a gene. The CDR3 covers 16 residues. This CDR3 reads CASSLYDGRDYNEQFF. The CDR3 bases are TGTGCCAGCAGCTTATACGACGGGAGGGACTACAATGAGCAGTTCTTC. Together with reference TRBV7-9 and TRBJ2-1, the CDR3 gives the full variable domain: DTGVSQNPRHKITKRGQNVTFRCDPISEHNRLYWYRQTLGQGPEFLTYFQNEAQLEKSRLLSDRFSAERPKGSFSTLEIQRTEQGDSAMYLCASSLYDGRDYNEQFFGPGTRLTVL.

This clonotype was counted ten times or more. This chain joins TRBV12-3 or TRBV12-4 and TRBJ2-2, with D maybe TRBD1 (6 bases). There are 16 residues in the CDR3. The V and J ends lost 5 bases and 1 base respectively, with 14 bases between them. The CDR3 here is CASSPPGTRNTGELFF. CDR3 nucleotides: TGTGCCAGCAGTCCGCCAGGGACAAGGAACACCGGGGAGCTGTTTTTT.

This clonotype was observed many times. This chain links TRBV11-2 with TRBJ1-5, with 9 bases fitting TRBD1. The V gene's germline CDR1 is SGHAT and CDR2 FQNNGV. V lost 5 bases, J lost 2 bases, and 4 bases stayed unmatched. The CDR3 consists of 15 residues. The CDR3 loop is CASSGTGMGNQPQHF. The CDR3 DNA reads TGTGCCAGCAGCGGGACAGGGATGGGCAATCAGCCCCAGCATTTT.

As to this clonotype: This may stem from a read error, because a much larger clone lies one nucleotide away. The CDR3 here is CAWSGTHSEQFF. In nucleotides, the CDR3 is TGTGCCTGGAGTGGGACCCACAGTGAGCAGTTCTTC. The genes are TRBV30 and TRBJ2-1, with unresolved D. The CDR3 is 12 amino acids. Germline lookup yields CDR1 GTSNPN and CDR2 SVGIG (reference sequence). V gave up 1 base and J gave up 9 bases, with 10 bases separating them.

This clonotype was counted at least ten times. V is TRBV11-2 and J is TRBJ1-2; 7 bases match TRBD1. Trimming cost V 5 bases and J 8 bases; bases outside gene matches: 5. Germline V gene data show CDR1 as SGHAT and CDR2 as FQNNGV. The CDR3 has 12 residues. The CDR3 loop reads CASSKTGPGYTF. CDR3 coding DNA: TGTGCCAGCAGCAAGACAGGGCCCGGCTACACCTTC. The whole variable domain, filled in from reference TRBV11-2 and TRBJ1-2, reads EAGVAQSPRYKIIEKRQSVAFWCNPISGHATLYWYQQILGQGPKLLIQFQNNGVVDDSQLPKDRFSAERLKGVDSTLKIQPAKLEDSAVYLCASSKTGPGYTFGSGTRLTVV.

This rearrangement joins TRBV11-2 to TRBJ2-1; D call uncertain. This CDR3 comprises 14 residues. In germline, CDR1 is SGHAT, CDR2 FQNNGV. The V end lost 3 bases, the J end lost 7 bases, and 13 bases lay between the germline ends. This chain's CDR3 is CASSFRQNQNEQFF. CDR3 sequence (DNA): TGTGCCAGCAGCTTCAGGCAGAACCAAAATGAGCAGTTCTTC. Supplemented by reference TRBV11-2 and TRBJ2-1, the full variable domain reads EAGVAQSPRYKIIEKRQSVAFWCNPISGHATLYWYQQILGQGPKLLIQFQNNGVVDDSQLPKDRFSAERLKGVDSTLKIQPAKLEDSAVYLCASSFRQNQNEQFFGPGTRLTVL.